This T cell receptor (beta chain) was documented in a study of blood T cells in healthy people across ages (dated by TCRdb to between 2014 and 2017). Regarding the study in general: Template switching captured roughly one uniquely barcoded TCR beta cDNA molecule per two T cells in model experiments. The study measured age-related changes in TCR beta repertoire diversity using deep sequencing normalized with unique cDNA molecular identifiers. Donors were grouped into four age groups: young (average roughly 15 years), middle-aged (less than 40), aged (roughly 67) and long-lived (just over 80). Two additional independent replicas of 1 million unique cDNA reads from the same blood draw were analyzed for two donors (one aged 18 to 29 and one aged 80 or older). The study at large found these results: The CMV infection status of donors was not known, potentially confounding age-related changes in expanded clonotypes. Observed TCR beta diversity per million T cells fell roughly linearly with age, and a significant reduction was already apparent by age approximately 40. Estimates of total diversity from one million sequenced T cells were regarded as lower bounds and underestimates. Bulk unsorted PBMC profiling prevented conclusive comparison of naive and antigen-experienced compartments. The percentage of naive T cells measured by flow cytometry correlated strongly with observed TCR beta diversity. Compared with the aged group, more naive CD4+ T cells, fewer expanded clones and increased TCR diversity were shown by the long-lived group, suggesting age selection.

The 35 to 40 donors, aged roughly 6 to 95 years, were systemically healthy Caucasian individuals from Russia. Each donor gave around 9.5 milliliters of peripheral blood, collected into EDTA-treated Vacutainer tubes. Ficoll-Paque density-gradient centrifugation was used to isolate PBMCs, with at least 6 million per sample. Total RNA, at least 5.5 micrograms per sample, was extracted from PBMCs with Trizol reagent. The percentages of naive CD45RAhigh/CD27high T cells were determined by flow cytometry on a PBMC aliquot from every donor. V loses 1 base of germline sequence and J loses 4 bases, and the interval between the two ends is 11 bases. Looking up the germline V gene (reference sequence) yields CDR1 SEHNR and CDR2 FQNEAQ. The CDR3 starts with the cysteine, ends with the phenylalanine, and has 15 residues. Only CDR3 DNA is held: 45 bases, read in frame from base 1. The library was built by means of 5' RACE. Sequenced on an Illumina HiSeq 2500. The second PCR ran for about 6 to 11 cycles and used a J-beta primer mix along with a sample-barcoded 5' primer. A unique molecular identifier was introduced onto each TCR beta cDNA molecule by a template-switch 5' adaptor carrying 12 random nucleotides. Each sample yielded at least 2.5 million CDR3-containing paired-end reads. The Mint cDNA synthesis kit, primed by a TRBC-specific oligonucleotide, was used to synthesize first-strand cDNA from all RNA. After uracil-DNA glycosylase treatment, a first 18-cycle PCR used universal primers M1SS and BC2_uni_R on all cDNA. In the paper's pipeline: For normalization, 1 million high-quality reads were randomly selected from each sample, with every read carrying a distinct molecular identifier. Instead of being binned into consensus sequences, reads with shared molecular identifiers were discarded. CDR3 identification, clonotype clustering and error correction used MiTCR with a Q25 quality threshold and the strictest error-elimination algorithm. A nonparametric unseen species model with Euler transformation was used to estimate lower-bound total TCR beta diversity. TCRdb ran its own pipeline on the public reads, namely fastp trimming at Q25 and MiXCR clone calling, and kept in-frame beta chains. Identical CDR3 proteins give one entry, which carries the most common genes and DNA. The V and J calls follow TCRdb's processing rather than the paper's. In this sample the table shows roughly 800,000 distinct CDR3 sequences, around a quarter of which occur a single time. The top ten clonotypes cover around 3.6% of the sample.

With regard to this clonotype: No antigen is known for it. No much larger clonotype is one base removed from it; base qualities were not supplied.

These data are also associated with another study on T cells of mothers and their children. Per the second study: The donors were nine systemically healthy Caucasian individuals, made up of three mothers and their six children. cDNA synthesis used all of the extracted RNA, with roughly 1.6 ug of RNA in each 15 ul reaction. In the second PCR, sample barcodes and 2-4 random nucleotides were introduced via the M1S primer. Each mother yielded over 9 million TCR beta CDR3 reads and each child 2.5 million to 3 million reads. Thymic selection similarly shapes TCR recombination output in related and unrelated pairs, with minor effect from inherited differences. Normalized repertoire overlap in related mother-child pairs was always slightly higher than in unrelated mother-child pairs, but the difference was never significant. With a sensitivity of about 100 clones per million clonotypes, no persistent microchimeric T cell clones were detected. In the study, deep NGS was used to compare the TCR beta repertoires of mothers and children, and features distinguishing related mother-child pairs from unrelated individuals were sought. Mothers averaged about 40 +/- 4 years of age and children averaged 11 +/- 4 years. After adapters were ligated using NEBNext reagents, the libraries underwent 100+100 nt paired-end sequencing on an Illumina HiSeq 2000. To prevent cross-contamination, the mother and child libraries were prepared one month apart and sequenced in separate runs. For each donor, between about 500,000 and 2,200,000 distinct TCR beta clonotypes were identified. Naive TCR beta clonotypes were estimated from low-frequency clonotypes matched to each donor's FACS-determined naive share, without sorting.

The receptor was derived from a boy aged 5-17 years in good health. Sequencing was performed on blood. Here the chain combines TRBV7-9 and TRBJ2-1; the D gene is unclear. The CDR3: CASSLGAEPYNEQFF. The bases read TGTGCCAGCAGCTTAGGGGCAGAGCCTTACAATGAGCAGTTCTTC.